Below are 24 T cell receptor beta chains sequenced from a single sample in a study of cytomegalovirus exposure and HLA in healthy donors. Libraries were prepared by immunoSEQ multiplex PCR; TCRdb keeps only in-frame clonotypes and omits some of them. The table records hundreds of thousands of clones, roughly 90% of them present only once. The sequenced sample consisted of PBMCs. These receptors were collected from a woman aged 18-29 years in good health and CMV-seronegative.

V and J are TRBV10-3 and TRBJ2-7; D not resolved. V lost 6 bases and J lost 2, with 5 bases in between. Germline V gene sequence: CDR1 ENHRY, CDR2 SYGVKD. The length of the CDR3 is 11 residues. In DNA form, the CDR3 reads TGTGCCATCAGGGGCACCTACGAGCAGTACTTC. Its translation is CAIRGTYEQYF.

This clone has only one observation. J is TRBJ1-1 and V is TRBV5-6, with a weak D call TRBD1 (5 bases). Germline V gives CDR1 SGHDT, CDR2 YYEEEE. CDR3 length: 14 amino acids. V was shortened by 1 base and J by 4 bases, with 11 bases between the two germline ends. The CDR3 loop is CASSLQGGITEAFF. For the CDR3, the DNA is TGTGCCAGCAGCTTGCAGGGCGGGATCACTGAAGCTTTCTTT.

V usage is TRBV7-9 and J usage is TRBJ2-1; the D is unclear. Between the trimmed V and J ends, which lost 2 bases and 6 bases, there was a span of 8 bases. The CDR3 contains 13 residues. Germline-derived CDR1 and CDR2 are SEHNR and FQNEAQ (reference sequence). CDR3 DNA: TGTGCCAGCAGCTTAATGGTCAGCAATGAGCAGTTCTTC. Translating it yields CASSLMVSNEQFF.

The J gene is TRBJ2-5, the V gene TRBV9, with 10 positions matching TRBD2. Germline CDR1 SGDLS, CDR2 YYNGEE. This CDR3 comprises 16 residues. Losses at the gene ends were 2 bases for V and 5 bases for J; bases not matched to a gene: 9. The CDR3 region is CASSVASGSVPETQYF. DNA of the CDR3: TGTGCCAGCAGCGTGGCTAGCGGGAGTGTTCCGGAGACCCAGTACTTC.

V gene TRBV28 combines with J gene TRBJ1-4; the match to TRBD1 covers 8 bases. CDR3 size: 14 residues. Germline V gives CDR1 MDHEN, CDR2 SYDVKM. The J segment lost 7 bases and the V segment lost 6 bases, leaving 7 bases of the junction unmatched. The CDR3 bases are TGTGCCAGCAGGACAGGGGCGGGGCGTGAAAAACTGTTTTTT. Protein product: CASRTGAGREKLFF.

The chain has TRBV27 and TRBJ2-6; D uncertain. V lost 1 base, J lost 1 base, and 5 bases lay in between. Per the germline V gene, CDR1 is MNHEY and CDR2 is SMNVEV (reference sequence). The CDR3 runs to 15 residues. The CDR3 DNA sequence: TGTGCCAGCAGTTTATACGGGTCTGGGGCCAACGTCCTGACTTTC. Amino acid sequence: CASSLYGSGANVLTF.

With respect to this clone: Distinct nucleotide sequences in the sample also encode this CDR3. This chain connects TRBV18 to TRBJ2-2; 7 positions agree with TRBD1. J was trimmed by 4 bases and V by 3 bases; bases with no gene match: 8. This CDR3 spans 16 amino acids. CDR1 KGHSH and CDR2 LQKENI come from the germline V gene. The DNA for the CDR3 is TGTGCCAGCTCACCTTTAGCTGCAGGGGGCACCGGGGAGCTGTTTTTT. This sequence encodes CASSPLAAGGTGELFF. The whole variable domain, remainder taken from reference TRBV18 and TRBJ2-2, is NAGVMQNPRHLVRRRGQEARLRCSPMKGHSHVYWYRQLPEEGLKFMVYLQKENIIDESGMPKERFSAEFPKEGPSILRIQQVVRGDSAAYFCASSPLAAGGTGELFFGEGSRLTVL.

The chain recombines TRBV28 with TRBJ2-2; a possible D gene is TRBD1 (6 bases). Germline V gives CDR1 MDHEN, CDR2 SYDVKM. V gave up 5 bases and J gave up 5 bases, with 18 bases separating them. The CDR3 consists of 16 residues. Here the CDR3 DNA reads TGTGCCAGCAGTATAGACCGGGACACCCCGACCGGGGAGCTGTTTTTT. This gives the protein CASSIDRDTPTGELFF.

The chain links TRBV10-3 to TRBJ1-2; 8 nucleotides line up with TRBD1. CDR1 and CDR2 from the germline V gene are ENHRY and SYGVKD. V was clipped by 8 bases and J by 4 bases; unmatched bases: 3. The CDR3 is made up of 12 amino acids. CDR3 in DNA: TGTGCCATCGCGCAGGGGGCCTATGGCTACACCTTC. It specifies CAIAQGAYGYTF.

The genes are TRBV6-1 and TRBJ2-3, with a tentative D call TRBD1 (6 bases). V was cut by 7 bases and J by 2 bases, with 13 bases left in between. This CDR3 contains 14 residues. Germline CDR1 and CDR2: MNHNS and SASEGT. The chain's CDR3 is CASISDRITDTQYF. The CDR3 region has the DNA TGTGCCAGCATAAGCGACAGGATCACAGATACGCAGTATTTT.

V is TRBV27 and J is TRBJ2-7; 7 bases match TRBD1. There are 12 residues in the CDR3. The germline gives CDR1 MNHEY, CDR2 SMNVEV (reference sequence). After removal of 5 bases from V and 6 bases from J, the junction contained 4 bases not matched to a gene. DNA of the CDR3: TGTGCCAGCAGTAACAGGGGTTCCGAGCAGTACTTC. Its translation: CASSNRGSEQYF.

V is TRBV2 and J is TRBJ1-5; TRBD1 agrees at 7 bases. CDR1 is SNHLY and CDR2 is FYNNEI in the germline V gene. J was trimmed by 4 bases and V by 11 bases; bases with no gene match: 11. This CDR3 has 14 residues. The CDR3 bases are TGTGCCTCCAAGGGACAGAGAAATAATCAGCCCCAGCATTTT. Translating gives CASKGQRNNQPQHF.

The CDR3 bases are TGTGCCAGCTCACCGGGACTAGCGGGAAACTACGAGCAGTACTTC. Protein: CASSPGLAGNYEQYF. The chain recombines TRBV18 with TRBJ2-7; 13 bases match TRBD2. In germline, CDR1 is KGHSH, CDR2 LQKENI. CDR3 length: 15 residues. Trimming removed 3 bases from V and 3 bases from J; junction bases left unmatched: 2. Complete variable domain (other parts from reference TRBV18 and TRBJ2-7): NAGVMQNPRHLVRRRGQEARLRCSPMKGHSHVYWYRQLPEEGLKFMVYLQKENIIDESGMPKERFSAEFPKEGPSILRIQQVVRGDSAAYFCASSPGLAGNYEQYFGPGTRLTVT.

This chain connects TRBV28 to TRBJ1-2, with 7 bases fitting TRBD1. The CDR3 sequence is 15 residues long. V was clipped by 6 bases and J by 0 bases; unmatched bases: 7. Looked up from germline, CDR1 is MDHEN and CDR2 is SYDVKM. The CDR3 sequence is CASRPPTGPNYGYTF. CDR3 sequence (DNA): TGTGCCAGCAGGCCCCCGACAGGGCCTAACTATGGCTACACCTTC.

V and J are TRBV18 and TRBJ2-7, with a tentative D call TRBD2 (6 bases). The CDR3 is 16 residues long. Trimming took off 3 bases at V and 6 bases at J, with 21 bases between the two ends. Germline V gene lookup returns CDR1 KGHSH and CDR2 LQKENI. CDR3 sequence reads: CASSPPTSMGASEQYF. For the CDR3, the DNA is TGTGCCAGCTCACCTCCGACTAGTATGGGCGCTTCCGAGCAGTACTTC.

The gene calls are TRBV6-1 and TRBJ2-7, with 9 positions matching TRBD1. The junction had 9 bases not matched to a gene; V was cut back by 7 bases and J by 5 bases. Germline V gene lookup returns CDR1 MNHNS and CDR2 SASEGT. The CDR3 has 14 residues. CDR3 sequence: CASNSGQGINEQYF. CDR3 nucleotides: TGTGCCAGCAATTCGGGACAGGGTATCAACGAGCAGTACTTC.

DNA of the CDR3: TGTGCCAGCAGTTTGGACAGTACCAAAAACATTCAGTACTTC. Translation: CASSLDSTKNIQYF. The chain employs TRBV28 and TRBJ2-4, with a weak D call TRBD1 (6 bases). Germline CDR1 and CDR2: MDHEN and SYDVKM. V lost 3 bases to trimming and J lost 2 bases, with 8 bases between them. The CDR3 covers 14 residues.

The gene calls are TRBV6-5 and TRBJ2-7; tentative D call: TRBD1 (5 bases). Looked up from germline, CDR1 is MNHEY and CDR2 is SVGAGI. CDR3 length: 14 residues. V was clipped by 2 bases and J by 6 bases, with 14 bases between them. The CDR3 DNA follows: TGTGCCAGCAGTTACAGCAGGGTATCAGGCGAGCAGTACTTC. Translating it yields CASSYSRVSGEQYF.

The V call is TRBV7-2, the J call TRBJ1-2; 12 bases fit TRBD1. V trimming: 5 bases; J trimming: 4 bases; junction bases outside the gene matches: 11. Germline V gene sequence: CDR1 SGHTA, CDR2 FQGNSA. This CDR3 region has 17 residues. The CDR3 spells CASSQPGQGARPYGYTF. Written as DNA, the CDR3 is TGTGCCAGCAGCCAACCGGGACAGGGGGCTCGGCCCTATGGCTACACCTTC.

V gene TRBV19 combines with J gene TRBJ1-2, with D uncertain. CDR1 and CDR2 from the germline V gene are LNHDA and SQIVND (reference sequence). This CDR3 contains 13 residues. With 6 bases removed from V and 5 bases from J, the gap between germline ends came to 13 bases. The CDR3 protein is CASSGPESYGYTF. As DNA, the CDR3 is TGTGCCAGTAGCGGTCCCGAGTCGTATGGCTACACCTTC.

V gene TRBV11-2 combines with J gene TRBJ2-7; 14 bases align to TRBD2. The CDR3 has 15 amino acids. Germline-derived CDR1 and CDR2 are SGHAT and FQNNGV. V lost 5 bases to trimming and J lost 4 bases; unmatched junction nucleotides: 4. The CDR3 loop is CASSPRTSGGYEQYF. CDR3 DNA: TGTGCCAGCAGCCCCCGGACTAGCGGGGGGTACGAGCAGTACTTC.

On this clone: Compared with germline, one end of the junction differs, possibly owing to a read error. The chain employs TRBV6-5 and TRBJ1-4; D not certain. The CDR3 length is 15 residues. CDR1 is MNHEY and CDR2 is SVGAGI in the germline V gene. For the CDR3, the DNA is TGTGCCAGCAGTTATGATAAGTGGACTAGTGAAAAACTGTTTTTT. Amino acid sequence: CASSYDKWTSEKLFF.

The V call is TRBV6-5, the J call TRBJ2-7; the match to TRBD2 covers 8 bases. Germline V gene sequence: CDR1 MNHEY, CDR2 SVGAGI. Trimming at V came to 5 bases and at J to 6 bases, leaving 6 bases not matched to a gene. The CDR3 is 13 residues long. CDR3 amino acids: CASSSGTRVEQYF. CDR3 nucleotide sequence: TGTGCCAGCAGTAGCGGGACTAGGGTCGAGCAGTACTTC.

The rearrangement uses TRBV10-3 and TRBJ1-1; D remains unclear. This CDR3 spans 13 amino acids. Germline loops: CDR1 ENHRY, CDR2 SYGVKD. The CDR3 nucleotides read TGTGTAGGTCGGGAGGGAATGAACACTGAAGCTTTCTTT. Its translation is CVGREGMNTEAFF.